A single sample gave rise to the 21 T cell receptor beta chains below, sequenced in a study of shared clonotypes between healthy human individuals. TCRdb's table, derived via immunoSEQ multiplex PCR, lists solely in-frame clones and lacks some. This sample yields 2 million to 3 million clones, of which 80% to 95% are seen a single time; around 0.4% belongs to the top ten. The sequenced material came from naive CD4+ T cells from PBMCs. The sample's subset: CD45RA+ positively selected. These receptors came from a man younger than 35 in good health. Some clones in this sample may be carry-over from other donors' samples.

The chain combines TRBV27 with TRBJ2-7, with unresolved D. Trimming cost V 3 bases and J 7 bases, with 16 bases left between them. Germline assignment: CDR1 MNHEY and CDR2 SMNVEV (reference sequence). The length of the CDR3 is 14 residues. CDR3 in DNA: TGTGCCAGCAGTTTTATTGACTCCCCGAGGGAGCAGTACTTC. This codes for CASSFIDSPREQYF.

The chain recombines TRBV30 with TRBJ2-1, with TRBD2 identical over 13 bases. The CDR3 has 14 residues. After removal of 0 bases from V and 12 bases from J, the junction contained 5 bases not matched to a gene. The germline V gene has CDR1 GTSNPN and CDR2 SVGIG (reference sequence). The CDR3 nucleotides are TGTGCCTGGAGTGTGTCACTAGCGGGAGGGCGGCAGTTCTTC. It is translated as CAWSVSLAGGRQFF.

This sequence joins TRBV7-8 and TRBJ1-2, with 8 bases aligning to TRBD1. The CDR3 is made up of 14 amino acids. Germline CDR1 is SGHVS and CDR2 is FQNEAQ. V shed 3 bases, J shed 4 bases, and the junction held 4 bases outside the gene matches. The CDR3 nucleotides are TGTGCCAGCAGCTTCAGACAGGGGATCTATGGCTACACCTTC. Its translation: CASSFRQGIYGYTF. The full variable domain, in which reference TRBV7-8 and TRBJ1-2 provide the parts outside the CDR3, is GAGVSQSPRYKVAKRGQDVALRCDPISGHVSLFWYQQALGQGPEFLTYFQNEAQLDKSGLPSDRFFAERPEGSVSTLKIQRTQQEDSAVYLCASSFRQGIYGYTFGSGTRLTVV.

V and J are TRBV5-6 and TRBJ2-2; D not certain. Trimming pared 1 base from V and 3 bases from J, leaving 10 bases between. The CDR3 is 15 residues long. CDR1 and CDR2 (germline): SGHDT, YYEEEE. CDR3 loop: CASSLFRVDTGELFF. The CDR3 DNA sequence: TGTGCCAGCAGCTTGTTCCGAGTGGACACCGGGGAGCTGTTTTTT.

CDR3 nucleotides: TGTGCCAGCAGTCCCAATCTAGGGGGCGAGGCTGGCTACACCTTC. This translates into CASSPNLGGEAGYTF. The chain couples TRBV7-2 to TRBJ1-2, with TRBD1 identical over 7 bases. The germline CDR1 and CDR2 sequences are SGHTA and FQGNSA. The CDR3 spans 15 residues. V lost 6 bases, J lost 7 bases, and 14 bases stayed unmatched.

The chain recombines TRBV9 with TRBJ1-2; 8 nucleotides match TRBD1. J was trimmed by 8 bases and V by 4 bases; bases with no gene match: 10. The germline gives CDR1 SGDLS, CDR2 YYNGEE. The CDR3 covers 14 residues. DNA of the CDR3: TGTGCCAGCAGCTTGGACAGGGCCTTCGGGGGCTACACCTTC. Encoded protein: CASSLDRAFGGYTF.

V gene TRBV5-1 combines with J gene TRBJ2-3, with D unresolved. Trimming took 0 bases from V and 4 from J, leaving 12 bases between them. The CDR3 is made up of 15 amino acids. Germline-derived CDR1 and CDR2 are SGHRS and YFSETQ. The CDR3 loop is CASSLAIGPPDTQYF. The CDR3 coding sequence is TGCGCCAGCAGCTTGGCTATTGGGCCTCCAGATACGCAGTATTTT.

The chain carries TRBV18 and TRBJ2-7; D might be TRBD1 or TRBD2, each matching 5 bases. The germline CDR1 and CDR2 sequences are KGHSH and LQKENI. The CDR3 has 12 amino acids. V was clipped by 1 base and J by 9 bases, with 10 bases between them. The CDR3: CASSPLGDGQYF. In DNA form, the CDR3 reads TGTGCCAGCTCACCACTGGGGGATGGGCAGTACTTC.

The chain is built from TRBV27 and TRBJ2-3; 9 bases line up with TRBD2. Germline V gives CDR1 MNHEY, CDR2 SMNVEV (reference sequence). This CDR3 is built from 18 residues. V shed 1 base and J 4 bases; nucleotides not matched to a gene: 12. The CDR3 loop reads CASSLFALASGTPDTQYF. The CDR3 coding sequence is TGTGCCAGCAGTTTATTCGCTCTGGCTAGCGGGACCCCAGATACGCAGTATTTT.

The chain carries TRBV28 and TRBJ1-1, with D unclear. Germline CDR1 and CDR2: MDHEN and SYDVKM. The V gene lost 6 bases and the J gene lost 6 bases, with 11 bases spanning the gap. This CDR3 has 12 residues. The CDR3 DNA reads as TGTGCCAGCAGCCAACAAGGGTCTGAAGCTTTCTTT. This translates into CASSQQGSEAFF. The whole variable domain, filled in from reference TRBV28 and TRBJ1-1, reads DVKVTQSSRYLVKRTGEKVFLECVQDMDHENMFWYRQDPGLGLRLIYFSYDVKMKEKGDIPEGYSVSREKKERFSLILESASTNQTSMYLCASSQQGSEAFFGQGTRLTVV.

This chain joins TRBV6-5 and TRBJ2-7; D is uncertain. V shed 2 bases and J shed 2 bases, with 10 bases lying between them. Germline V gives CDR1 MNHEY, CDR2 SVGAGI. This CDR3 contains 14 residues. The CDR3 here is CASSYDFTAYEQYF. The CDR3 nucleotides are TGTGCCAGCAGTTACGACTTTACAGCCTACGAGCAGTACTTC.

V usage is TRBV27 and J usage is TRBJ2-3; D might be TRBD1 (6 bases). The CDR3 runs to 17 residues. CDR1 and CDR2 from the germline V gene are MNHEY and SMNVEV (reference sequence). The V end lost 7 bases, the J end lost 0 bases, and 20 bases lay between the germline ends. The DNA for the CDR3 is TGTGCCAGCAAAGACCGCCCCCTGGGGGCTAGCACAGATACGCAGTATTTT. This gives the protein CASKDRPLGASTDTQYF.

V gene TRBV30 combines with J gene TRBJ2-5; D may be TRBD2 (5 bases). The germline V gene encodes CDR1 GTSNPN and CDR2 SVGIG (reference sequence). Trimming removed 0 bases at V and 4 bases at J, with 9 bases between. The CDR3 totals 13 residues. The CDR3 loop is CAWSVRTPETQYF. In nucleotides, the CDR3 is TGTGCCTGGAGTGTACGGACTCCAGAGACCCAGTACTTC.

This clone was recorded only once. The chain employs TRBV5-1 and TRBJ2-5; D may correspond to TRBD1 or TRBD2 (6 bases each). This CDR3 spans 12 amino acids. V gave up 4 bases and J gave up 4 bases, with 8 bases separating them. Germline V gives CDR1 SGHRS, CDR2 YFSETQ. The CDR3 nucleotides are TGCGCCAGCAGCCGGGGGCGAGAGACCCAGTACTTC. Translation: CASSRGRETQYF.

The rearrangement joins TRBV9 to TRBJ2-5; D is possibly TRBD2 (7 bases). Germline V gene data show CDR1 as SGDLS and CDR2 as YYNGEE. The CDR3 consists of 16 residues. V was cut by 7 bases and J by 4 bases, with 23 bases left in between. CDR3 protein: CASGRGTANLGETQYF. The CDR3 DNA is TGTGCCAGCGGGAGGGGGACCGCCAACCTCGGAGAGACCCAGTACTTC.

The J gene is TRBJ2-6, the V gene TRBV5-1; possibly TRBD1 for D (5 bases). The CDR3 has 15 residues. Germline loops: CDR1 SGHRS, CDR2 YFSETQ. The V and J ends lost 3 bases and 3 bases respectively, with 10 bases between them. As DNA, the CDR3 is TGCGCCAGCAGCTACCAGGGTTTTGGGGCCAACGTCCTGACTTTC. It yields the protein CASSYQGFGANVLTF.

The J gene is TRBJ2-3, the V gene TRBV5-5; 8 bases are a match to TRBD1. The CDR3 consists of 16 residues. V lost 6 bases, J lost 4 bases, and 13 bases stayed unmatched. Germline V gene sequence: CDR1 SGHKS, CDR2 YYEKEE (reference sequence). CDR3 sequence: CASIPSRTGYADTQYF. The CDR3, as DNA: TGTGCCAGCATTCCTTCGAGGACAGGGTACGCAGATACGCAGTATTTT. The full variable domain, in which reference TRBV5-5 and TRBJ2-3 provide the parts outside the CDR3, is DAGVTQSPTHLIKTRGQQVTLRCSPISGHKSVSWYQQVLGQGPQFIFQYYEKEERGRGNFPDRFSARQFPNYSSELNVNALLLGDSALYLCASIPSRTGYADTQYFGPGTRLTVL.

The rearrangement uses TRBV9 and TRBJ1-2, with a weak D call TRBD1 (6 bases). Germline-derived CDR1 and CDR2 are SGDLS and YYNGEE. The CDR3 contains 15 residues. The V and J ends lost 4 bases and 6 bases respectively, with 19 bases between them. The CDR3 sequence is CASSTRGAGVDGYTF. The DNA of the CDR3 is TGTGCCAGCAGCACTAGGGGGGCAGGAGTAGATGGCTACACCTTC.

This chain links TRBV6-1 with TRBJ2-5, with 7 bases that match TRBD1. The germline V gene encodes CDR1 MNHNS and CDR2 SASEGT. V trimming: 7 bases; J trimming: 2 bases; junction bases outside the gene matches: 10. The CDR3 sequence is 15 residues long. CDR3 nucleotides: TGTGCCAGCAAAATACTACAACAGGGGCAAGAGACCCAGTACTTC. Protein sequence: CASKILQQGQETQYF.

The CDR3: CASSLNRGGTYGYTF. The CDR3 DNA reads TGTGCCAGCAGCTTAAACCGCGGAGGGACCTATGGCTACACCTTC. The chain joins TRBV7-6 to TRBJ1-2; TRBD1 is a possible D gene (5 bases). Germline CDR1 reads SGHVS; CDR2 reads FNYEAQ. Trimming shortened V by 2 bases and J by 4 bases, and 14 bases separated the two germline ends. CDR3 size: 15 residues.

V is TRBV28 and J is TRBJ2-7; no reliable D call. Germline CDR1 and CDR2: MDHEN and SYDVKM. The CDR3 has 11 residues. Trimming cost V 8 bases and J 2 bases, with 7 bases left between them. This chain's CDR3 is CASRRTYEQYF. In DNA form, the CDR3 reads TGTGCCAGCCGACGGACCTACGAGCAGTACTTC.